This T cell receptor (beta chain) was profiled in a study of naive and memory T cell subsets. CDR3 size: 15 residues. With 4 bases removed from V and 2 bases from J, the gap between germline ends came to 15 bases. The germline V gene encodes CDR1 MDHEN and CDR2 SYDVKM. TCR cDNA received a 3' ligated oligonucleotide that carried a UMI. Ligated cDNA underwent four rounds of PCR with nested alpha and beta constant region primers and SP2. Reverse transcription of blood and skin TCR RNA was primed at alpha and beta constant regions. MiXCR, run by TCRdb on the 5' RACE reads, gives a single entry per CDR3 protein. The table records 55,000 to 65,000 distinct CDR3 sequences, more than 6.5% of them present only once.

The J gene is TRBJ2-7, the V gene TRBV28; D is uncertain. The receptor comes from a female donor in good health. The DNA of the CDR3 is TGTGCCAGCAGTTCCAATAGCAAATTTACCTACGAGCAGTACTTC. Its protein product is CASSSNSKFTYEQYF. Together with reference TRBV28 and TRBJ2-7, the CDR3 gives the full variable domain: DVKVTQSSRYLVKRTGEKVFLECVQDMDHENMFWYRQDPGLGLRLIYFSYDVKMKEKGDIPEGYSVSREKKERFSLILESASTNQTSMYLCASSSNSKFTYEQYFGPGTRLTVT.